A selection of T cell receptor beta chains follows, all from one sample in a study of T cell changes during pregnancy in multiple sclerosis. Generated by immunoSEQ multiplex PCR, the TCRdb table keeps only in-frame clones and is missing some. The data show 65,000 to 80,000 clones, 93% seen once. The specimen was peripheral blood, collected in the second trimester of pregnancy. The receptors were gathered from a female donor with multiple sclerosis, enrolled in a pregnancy study. Both conserved end residues are part of each CDR3. Fields, in order: D gene, V gene, clone size, J gene, CDR3 DNA, CDR3 protein. D genes are given only for firm matches. Not every row has a clone size; where given, it reads once, few, many or a size class.

>-|TRBV15|-|TRBJ2-1
TGTGCCACCAGCAGATTAAATGAGCAGTTCTTC
CATSRLNEQFF
>TRBD1|TRBV29-1|-|TRBJ2-7
TGCAGCGTGCTGGGACAGGAGGGATTCTACGAGCAGTACTTC
CSVLGQEGFYEQYF
>-|TRBV27|-|TRBJ1-5
TGTGCCAGCAGTTTACTGGCAGGCAATCAGCCCCAGCATTTT
CASSLLAGNQPQHF
>-|TRBV11-2|-|TRBJ2-7
TGTGCCAGCAGACCACTCGGGTCGGGCGAGCAGTACTTC
CASRPLGSGEQYF
>-|TRBV10-3|-|TRBJ2-2
TGTGCCATCAGTGTTCAGGGCAACACCGGGGAGCTGTTTTTT
CAISVQGNTGELFF
>-|TRBV4-2|-|TRBJ2-3
TGTGCCAGCAGCTACGGGACTCACAGCGAGAGAGTGGATACGCAGTATTTT
CASSYGTHSERVDTQYF
>TRBD2|TRBV7-9|-|TRBJ2-7
TGTGCCAACGGGACTAGGACTTACGAGCAGTACTTC
CANGTRTYEQYF
>-|TRBV5-6|-|TRBJ2-7
TGTGCCAGCAGCTGGAGGTGGGAGATCTACGAGCAGTACTTC
CASSWRWEIYEQYF
>TRBD1|TRBV11-2|-|TRBJ1-2
TGTGCCAGCAGCGACAGGGTGACGGAGGGCTACACCTTC
CASSDRVTEGYTF
>-|TRBV7-2|-|TRBJ2-2
TGTGCCAGCAGCTTAGTTGCGGGGGCGCGGGTAGGGGAGCTGTTTTTT
CASSLVAGARVGELFF
>-|TRBV19|-|TRBJ1-5
TGTGCCAGTAGTATAGCCGGGTCTATCAATCAGCCCCAGCATTTT
CASSIAGSINQPQHF
>-|TRBV18|-|TRBJ1-5
TGTGCCAGTAGACAGGTCAACGATCAGCCCCAGCATTTT
CASRQVNDQPQHF
>TRBD2|TRBV4-1|-|TRBJ2-7
TGCGCCAGCAGCCAAGTCTCTCTCGGAGCATCGGGACTAAATTACGAGCAGTACTTC
CASSQVSLGASGLNYEQYF
>-|TRBV27|-|TRBJ1-1
TGTGCCAGCAGTTTAGGGGGGGGGCGGACTGAAGCTTTCTTT
CASSLGGGRTEAFF
>-|TRBV5-6|-|TRBJ1-1
TGTGCCAGCAGCTTGGAGTACAGGGCTAAGAACACTGAAGCTTTCTTT
CASSLEYRAKNTEAFF
>TRBD2|TRBV5-4|-|TRBJ2-3
TGTGCCAGCAGCTTTGGGCTAGCGGGGGCCCTGGGAGATACGCAGTATTTT
CASSFGLAGALGDTQYF
>-|TRBV12-5|-|TRBJ1-3
TGTGCTAGTGGTCTCCAGGGACATCTGAGCTCTGGAAACACCATATATTTT
CASGLQGHLSSGNTIYF
>TRBD1|TRBV7-9|-|TRBJ1-6
TGTGCCAGCAGCTTACTTTTGGGACAGGGTAATTCACCCCTCCACTTT
CASSLLLGQGNSPLHF
>TRBD1|TRBV15|-|TRBJ1-2
TGTGCCACCAGCAGAGAGGACAGGGTGGGCTACACCTTC
CATSREDRVGYTF
>-|TRBV6-1|-|TRBJ1-3
TGTGCCAGCAGTGAGCCCCCCGTGTCCACACTAACCACTGGAAACACCATATATTTT
CASSEPPVSTLTTGNTIYF
>TRBD1|TRBV13|once|TRBJ2-3
TGTGCCAGCAGCTCTCCGACAGGGGGGGCAGATACGCAGTATTTT
CASSSPTGGADTQYF
>-|TRBV25-1|-|TRBJ2-3
TGTGCCAGCAGTGAAAATCGTCTAGAGGAGCACACAGATACGCAGTATTTT
CASSENRLEEHTDTQYF
>-|TRBV30|-|TRBJ2-7
TGTGCCTGGACAGGGGGACTGGCTCCTTTCGAGCAGTACTTC
CAWTGGLAPFEQYF
>-|TRBV15|-|TRBJ2-1
TGTGCCACCAGCAGACGCCGGGCCACGGAGGTCAATGAGCAGTTCTTC
CATSRRRATEVNEQFF
>TRBD1|TRBV6-5|-|TRBJ1-5
TGTGCCAGCAGTCCGGGACAGGGGAGTTCTCAGCCCCAGCATTTT
CASSPGQGSSQPQHF
>-|TRBV9|-|TRBJ1-1
TGTGCCAGCAGCCCTTTTTCTGAAGCTTTCTTT
CASSPFSEAFF